This T cell receptor (beta chain) was found in a study of cytomegalovirus exposure and HLA in healthy donors. About this clone: As yet, its antigen is unknown. The same CDR3 is also encoded by other DNA sequences in this sample.

Use of 60 Vbeta and 13 Jbeta primers characterized the PCR. Libraries were prepared by immunoSEQ multiplex PCR; TCRdb keeps only in-frame clonotypes and omits some of them. This table has about 160,000 clones, approximately 78% appearing once. Per the germline V gene, CDR1 is MDHEN and CDR2 is SYDVKM. Trimming removed 6 bases from V and 7 bases from J; junction bases left unmatched: 5. The CDR3 has 14 amino acids. Study results and limitations: Associated with cytomegalovirus, according to the listing, were around 160 TCR beta chains. TCR sequences were mostly rare, though some public TCRs occurred in many donors. Follow-up analysis later connected one missense variant in DCLRE1C with trimming of TCR beta V- and J-genes. The authors later found TCR association rates varying by HLA locus, with DRB1 most and HLA-C fewest.

Sequenced sample: PBMCs. This clonotype was sampled from a male donor in good health and CMV-seronegative. The V and J genes are TRBV28 and TRBJ2-1, with 11 bases that match TRBD2. This CDR3 is CASSGLAGGNEQFF. CDR3 DNA sequence: TGTGCCAGCAGCGGATTAGCGGGAGGGAATGAGCAGTTCTTC.